What follows is one T cell receptor beta chain and its context. Its cognate antigen is unknown. TCRdb reprocessed the PCR reads via MiXCR. The sample includes about 16,000 clones, around 29% of them seen just once. Until they underwent thyroid surgery, no patient had received any treatment. The data belong to a study of metastatic and nonmetastatic thyroid tumors. Overall study findings and caveats: Significantly greater TCR beta diversity was reportedly found in malignant thyroid tumors than in benign nodules (in blood and tumor).

The sample comprised adjacent normal tissue. The TCR was taken from a female donor with papillary thyroid cancer or a benign thyroid nodule (not recorded which). Some clones in this sample may be carry-over from other donors' samples.

The CDR3 nucleotides read TGTGCCAGCAGCTTAACTGACAGGGGGCGGGACGAGCAGTACTTC. This codes for CASSLTDRGRDEQYF. The rearrangement uses TRBV7-2 and TRBJ2-7, with TRBD1 matching 10 bases. V was pared by 2 bases and J by 5 bases, with 6 bases of the junction left unmatched. This CDR3 region has 15 residues. Germline V gene lookup returns CDR1 SGHTA and CDR2 FQGNSA. Full variable domain (missing parts from reference TRBV7-2 and TRBJ2-7): GAGVSQSPSNKVTEKGKDVELRCDPISGHTALYWYRQSLGQGLEFLIYFQGNSAPDKSGLPSDRFSAERTGGSVSTLTIQRTQQEDSAVYLCASSLTDRGRDEQYFGPGTRLTVT.